This T cell receptor beta chain was documented in a study of cytomegalovirus exposure and HLA in healthy donors. Across the study: Early release data held roughly 90 million unique TCRs from HLA-typed donors.

A word on this clone: Its target is unknown.

Germline V lookup: CDR1 SQVTM, CDR2 ANQGSEA. The CDR3 contains 12 residues. V was shortened by 0 bases and J by 4 bases, with 7 bases between the two germline ends. Primers for the PCR totalled 60 Vbeta and 13 Jbeta. Profiling relied on immunoSEQ multiplex PCR, and the TCRdb table lists in-frame clones only, not all of them. The sample has roughly 230,000 clones; approximately 81% are singletons. Study-level points and caveats: The authors later found most CMV-associated TCR beta chains appeared HLA-restricted.

The chain combines TRBV29-1 with TRBJ2-7; D is undetermined. The sample comprised PBMCs. This TCR came from a girl aged 2 to 9 in good health and CMV-seronegative. The CDR3 region has the DNA TGCAGCGTTGAAGAAGCCCAATACGAGCAGTACTTC. Protein product: CSVEEAQYEQYF.